This passage covers 3 T cell receptor beta chains from one sample sequenced in a study of T cell responses to AZD1222 COVID-19 vaccine. Produced via immunoSEQ multiplex PCR; TCRdb's table is partial and in-frame only. The table includes around 150,000 clones, around 89% detected once. The material was peripheral blood, obtained on day 0 of AZD1222 vaccination. These receptors all stem from an adult in good health.

The chain joins TRBV7-2 to TRBJ1-6; D unresolved. Germline V gives CDR1 SGHTA, CDR2 FQGNSA. The CDR3 extends over 14 amino acids. The V end lost 1 base, the J end lost 7 bases, and 8 bases lay between the germline ends. CDR3 in DNA: TGTGCCAGCAGCTTAGGGGTTCCAAATTCACCCCTCCACTTT. Translating it yields CASSLGVPNSPLHF.

The chain carries TRBV15 and TRBJ1-6; tentatively, D is TRBD1 (5 bases). The CDR3 extends over 14 amino acids. Germline V CDR1 and CDR2: LNHNV, YYDKDF (reference sequence). With 0 bases removed from V and 14 bases from J, the gap between germline ends came to 14 bases. The CDR3 loop reads CATSRDRGGKALHF. The CDR3 DNA reads TGTGCCACCAGCAGAGATCGCGGGGGGAAGGCCCTCCACTTT.

J is TRBJ2-1 and V is TRBV6-6; TRBD2 matches 9 bases. Germline V gene lookup returns CDR1 MNHNY and CDR2 SVGAGI (reference sequence). There are 15 residues in the CDR3. With V trimmed by 7 bases and J by 8 bases, 12 bases remained unmatched. CDR3 region: CASKRGLAPSDEQFF. CDR3 sequence (DNA): TGTGCCAGCAAACGGGGACTAGCTCCTAGCGATGAGCAGTTCTTC.